This TCR beta chain comes out of a study of cytotoxic CD8 clonotypes in ibrutinib-treated CLL. This CDR3 region has 13 residues. From germline, CDR1 is SGHRS and CDR2 YFSETQ. V was clipped by 3 bases and J by 2 bases, with 9 bases between them. The assay was immunoSEQ multiplex PCR, and TCRdb's table has in-frame clones only and misses some. The table shows tens of thousands of clones, with 83% occurring only once. TCR beta libraries used 1.5 to 2 micrograms of DNA from cryopreserved PBMCs. The sample consisted of PBMCs, taken after 24 months of ibrutinib treatment. This sequence originates from a human donor with chronic lymphocytic leukemia. The chain combines TRBV5-1 with TRBJ2-7, with TRBD2 as a possible D gene (5 bases). CDR3 loop: CASSSTNAYEQYF. CDR3 coding DNA: TGCGCCAGCAGCTCGACTAACGCCTACGAGCAGTACTTC.